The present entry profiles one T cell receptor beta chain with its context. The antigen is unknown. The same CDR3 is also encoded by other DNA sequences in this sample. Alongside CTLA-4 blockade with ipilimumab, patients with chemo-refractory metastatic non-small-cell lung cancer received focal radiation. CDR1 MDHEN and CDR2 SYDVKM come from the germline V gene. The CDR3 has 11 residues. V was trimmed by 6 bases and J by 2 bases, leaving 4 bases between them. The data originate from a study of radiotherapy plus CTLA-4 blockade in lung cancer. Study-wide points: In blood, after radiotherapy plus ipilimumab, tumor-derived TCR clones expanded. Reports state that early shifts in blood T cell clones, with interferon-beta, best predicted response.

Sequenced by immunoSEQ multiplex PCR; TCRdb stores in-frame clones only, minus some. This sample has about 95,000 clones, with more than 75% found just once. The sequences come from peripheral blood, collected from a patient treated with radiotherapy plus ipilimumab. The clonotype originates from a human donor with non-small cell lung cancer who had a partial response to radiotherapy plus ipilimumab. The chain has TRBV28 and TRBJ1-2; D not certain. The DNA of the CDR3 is TGTGCCAGCAGCCCGAACTATGGCTACACCTTC. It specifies CASSPNYGYTF.